Listed here are 17 T cell receptor beta chains from one sample, sequenced in a study of blood T cell repertoires in COVID-19. Clones were read by immunoSEQ multiplex PCR, and TCRdb kept only the in-frame ones, dropping some. The sample includes 150,000 to 190,000 clones, 80% of them seen just once. Sequenced input: peripheral blood. These receptors all stem from a man between 60 and 75 years old with acute or convalescent COVID-19.

The chain has TRBV13 and TRBJ2-7; 9 nucleotides agree with TRBD1. The V gene's germline CDR1 is PRHDT and CDR2 FYEKMQ (reference sequence). The length of the CDR3 is 16 residues. Trimming cost V 3 bases and J 3 bases; bases outside gene matches: 9. The CDR3, as DNA: TGTGCCAGCAGCTTCCGGCGGTGGGGACAGGGCTACGAGCAGTACTTC. Encoded protein: CASSFRRWGQGYEQYF.

This rearrangement joins TRBV4-1 to TRBJ1-5; D perhaps matches TRBD1 (5 bases). The germline V gene has CDR1 MGHRA and CDR2 YSYEKL. The V gene lost 2 bases and the J gene lost 3 bases, with 11 bases spanning the gap. The CDR3 is made up of 15 amino acids. The CDR3 DNA is TGCGCCAGCAGCCAAACCGGGACTTACAATCAGCCCCAGCATTTT. Translated: CASSQTGTYNQPQHF.

V gene TRBV6-1 combines with J gene TRBJ2-7, with TRBD2 identical over 7 bases. CDR3 length: 15 amino acids. The germline gives CDR1 MNHNS, CDR2 SASEGT. After removal of 2 bases from V and 3 bases from J, the junction contained 7 bases not matched to a gene. The CDR3 DNA reads TGTGCCAGCAGTGAATGGGGGGAGGGGAACTACGAGCAGTACTTC. Amino acids: CASSEWGEGNYEQYF.

V usage is TRBV7-3 and J usage is TRBJ1-5; 8 bases match TRBD1. The V segment lost 0 bases and the J segment 9 bases; nucleotides outside the gene matches: 7. Germline V gene data show CDR1 as SGHTA and CDR2 as FQGTGA. The CDR3 extends over 15 amino acids. CDR3 amino acids: CASSLTGTGQWPQHF. The DNA of the CDR3 is TGTGCCAGCAGCTTAACGGGGACAGGCCAATGGCCCCAGCATTTT.

The chain has TRBV5-6 and TRBJ2-7, with D maybe TRBD2 (6 bases). The CDR3 has 15 residues. V dropped 4 bases and J dropped 2 bases, with 16 bases sitting between them. Germline CDR1 SGHDT, CDR2 YYEEEE. The CDR3 loop reads CASSPPGLNTYEQYF. DNA of the CDR3: TGTGCCAGCAGCCCGCCGGGACTGAATACCTACGAGCAGTACTTC.

This sequence joins TRBV7-6 and TRBJ1-1; D call uncertain. Germline loops: CDR1 SGHVS, CDR2 FNYEAQ. Trimming left V 5 bases short and J 0 bases short, with 13 bases between. The CDR3 is 15 residues long. This CDR3 reads CASSLVHAMNTEAFF. DNA of the CDR3: TGTGCCAGCAGCCTCGTCCACGCTATGAACACTGAAGCTTTCTTT.

The chain is built from TRBV28 and TRBJ2-7; 7 nucleotides match TRBD1. The CDR3 loop spans 14 amino acids. J was trimmed by 1 base and V by 2 bases; bases with no gene match: 2. Germline V CDR1 and CDR2: MDHEN, SYDVKM. The chain's CDR3 is CASSLRQGSYEQYF. The CDR3 coding sequence is TGTGCCAGCAGTTTAAGACAGGGTTCCTACGAGCAGTACTTC.

The chain combines TRBV29-1 with TRBJ2-7; 9 bases map to TRBD1. The CDR3 spans 11 residues. V gave up 6 bases and J gave up 12 bases; unmatched junction bases: 9. CDR1 and CDR2 (germline): SQVTM, ANQGSEA. The CDR3 spells CSVGSRDRAYF. CDR3 nucleotide sequence: TGCAGCGTGGGGTCTCGGGACAGGGCGTACTTC.

This clone was observed a single time. V is TRBV29-1 and J is TRBJ2-2; D may be TRBD1 (5 bases). Germline V gene sequence: CDR1 SQVTM, CDR2 ANQGSEA. There are 9 residues in the CDR3. Between the trimmed V and J ends, which lost 4 bases and 13 bases, there was a span of 7 bases. Here the CDR3 DNA reads TGCAGCGTTGTTCAGGGGCTGTTTTTT. It is translated as CSVVQGLFF.

The chain recombines TRBV12-3 or TRBV12-4 with TRBJ1-5; D ambiguous. V dropped 6 bases and J dropped 12 bases, with 15 bases sitting between them. This CDR3 is built from 12 residues. The CDR3 loop is CASSHDRQVQHF. In nucleotides, the CDR3 is TGTGCCAGCAGCCACGATAGGCAGGTCCAGCATTTT.

This chain connects TRBV24-1 to TRBJ2-7; D gene uncertain. CDR1 is KGHDR, CDR2 SFDVKD, per germline. Deletions cut 1 base from V and 7 bases from J, with 7 bases between. This CDR3 has 12 residues. The CDR3 nucleotides are TGTGCCACCAGTGATTTTGGCTCTGAGCAGTACTTC. It translates to CATSDFGSEQYF.

V and J are TRBV9 and TRBJ1-6, with TRBD1 as a possible D gene (5 bases). Looked up from germline, CDR1 is SGDLS and CDR2 is YYNGEE. The CDR3 covers 14 residues. V lost 0 bases, J lost 10 bases, and 11 bases lay in between. CDR3 sequence reads: CASSVGSRASPLHF. DNA of the CDR3: TGTGCCAGCAGCGTAGGGTCCAGGGCCTCACCCCTCCACTTT. The variable domain in full, with the rest retrieved from reference TRBV9 and TRBJ1-6, is DSGVTQTPKHLITATGQRVTLRCSPRSGDLSVYWYQQSLDQGLQFLIQYYNGEERAKGNILERFSAQQFPDLHSELNLSSLELGDSALYFCASSVGSRASPLHFGNGTRLTVT.

The V call is TRBV9, the J call TRBJ2-2, with D perhaps TRBD1 (5 bases). The CDR3 length is 18 residues. Germline V lookup: CDR1 SGDLS, CDR2 YYNGEE. Trimming removed 0 bases from V and 3 bases from J, with 18 bases in between. The CDR3 DNA sequence: TGTGCCAGCAGCGTAGTAGGCCAGGGATCCCTTTACACCGGGGAGCTGTTTTTT. It translates to CASSVVGQGSLYTGELFF.

This clone turned up a few times. The chain couples TRBV21-1 to TRBJ1-5; the table's TRBD1 call for D was not verified on the DNA. TRBV21-1 is listed as a pseudogene. The CDR3 runs to 14 residues. CDR3: CASSHRDSNQPQHF. For the CDR3, the DNA is TGTGCCAGCAGTCACAGGGATAGCAATCAGCCCCAGCATTTT.

The chain employs TRBV4-3 and TRBJ2-2; D remains ambiguous. The CDR3 is 14 amino acids. V was clipped by 1 base and J by 6 bases, with 9 bases between them. CDR1 is LGHNA, CDR2 YSLEER, per germline. The CDR3 here is CASSQVLQAGELFF. CDR3 DNA: TGCGCCAGCAGCCAAGTATTGCAGGCCGGGGAGCTGTTTTTT.

This clone appeared a few times. This rearrangement joins TRBV5-6 to TRBJ2-7; no definite D call. V was pared by 1 base and J by 4 bases, with 18 bases between. CDR1 SGHDT and CDR2 YYEEEE come from the germline V gene. This CDR3 contains 16 residues. The CDR3 spells CASSLKTAPSLYEQYF. Here the CDR3 DNA reads TGTGCCAGCAGCTTGAAAACAGCCCCCTCTCTGTACGAGCAGTACTTC.

This chain joins TRBV5-1 and TRBJ2-7; D possibly corresponds to TRBD2 (5 bases). The CDR3 covers 15 residues. Germline V lookup: CDR1 SGHRS, CDR2 YFSETQ. V was trimmed by 2 bases and J by 5 bases, leaving 17 bases between them. In DNA form, the CDR3 reads TGCGCCAGCAGCTTTATTGGCGAGGGTCGCGACGAGCAGTACTTC. It yields the protein CASSFIGEGRDEQYF.